Below are 10 T cell receptor beta chains sequenced from a single sample in a study of blood T cell repertoires in COVID-19. Data came from immunoSEQ multiplex PCR; TCRdb stores just in-frame clones and leaves some out. Of roughly 300,000 clones detected, around 90% appear once; the ten largest clones hold around 1.1%. Sequenced input: PBMCs or T cells enriched from blood (not recorded which). These receptors all stem from a young woman who had recovered from COVID-19.

The genes are TRBV11-2 and TRBJ2-7; TRBD2 agrees at 14 bases. Trimming cost V 6 bases and J 6 bases; bases outside gene matches: 10. Germline assignment: CDR1 SGHAT and CDR2 FQNNGV. CDR3 length: 16 amino acids. The CDR3, as DNA: TGTGCCAGCAGACCGGGACTAGCGGGAGCAATGGGCGAGCAGTACTTC. This translates into CASRPGLAGAMGEQYF.

The CDR3: CASSQEGLAGYNEQFF. In DNA form, the CDR3 reads TGTGCCAGCAGCCAAGAGGGACTAGCGGGTTACAATGAGCAGTTCTTC. This chain joins TRBV4-2 and TRBJ2-1; TRBD2 agrees at 12 bases. V gave up 0 bases and J gave up 4 bases; unmatched junction bases: 1. Germline CDR1 is LGHNA and CDR2 is YNFKEQ. This CDR3 region has 16 residues.

V and J are TRBV5-6 and TRBJ2-1; 9 bases match TRBD1. The CDR3 runs to 16 residues. Germline CDR1 and CDR2: SGHDT and YYEEEE. The junction had 12 bases not matched to a gene; V was cut back by 7 bases and J by 4 bases. CDR3 region: CASVLSTGGGYNEQFF. DNA of the CDR3: TGTGCCAGCGTACTCTCGACAGGGGGTGGGTACAATGAGCAGTTCTTC.

The rearrangement joins TRBV28 to TRBJ2-7, with D maybe TRBD2 (5 bases). The CDR3 covers 15 residues. Per the germline V gene, CDR1 is MDHEN and CDR2 is SYDVKM. V was pared by 5 bases and J by 3 bases, with 17 bases between. CDR3 amino acids: CASSQRSFRDYEQYF. DNA for the CDR3: TGTGCCAGCAGTCAAAGGTCCTTCCGGGACTACGAGCAGTACTTC. Full variable domain (remainder filled in from reference TRBV28 and TRBJ2-7): DVKVTQSSRYLVKRTGEKVFLECVQDMDHENMFWYRQDPGLGLRLIYFSYDVKMKEKGDIPEGYSVSREKKERFSLILESASTNQTSMYLCASSQRSFRDYEQYFGPGTRLTVT.

The V gene is TRBV19, the J gene TRBJ2-7, with D possibly being TRBD1 (8 bases). Germline lookup yields CDR1 LNHDA and CDR2 SQIVND (reference sequence). The CDR3 extends over 14 amino acids. V lost 5 bases to trimming and J lost 4 bases, with 15 bases between them. The CDR3 is CASSAGQGLYEQYF. DNA of the CDR3: TGTGCCAGTAGTGCAGGACAGGGACTATACGAGCAGTACTTC.

The genes are TRBV5-1 and TRBJ2-7; 8 nucleotides agree with TRBD1. This CDR3 region has 15 residues. CDR1 and CDR2 from the germline V gene are SGHRS and YFSETQ. The ends lost 4 bases at V and 4 bases at J; junction bases unmatched: 10. The CDR3 region is CASSLQGAPGYEQYF. DNA for the CDR3: TGCGCCAGCAGCCTTCAGGGGGCTCCCGGATACGAGCAGTACTTC.

Only a few counts were recorded for this clone. The CDR3 spells CASSVPGTGDNEQFF. CDR3 DNA: TGTGCCAGCAGTGTACCCGGGACAGGTGACAATGAGCAGTTCTTC. The chain combines TRBV28 with TRBJ2-1; 8 positions agree with TRBD1. The CDR3 covers 15 residues. Germline CDR1 MDHEN, CDR2 SYDVKM. V lost 5 bases to trimming and J lost 5 bases; unmatched junction nucleotides: 8.

The rearrangement joins TRBV28 to TRBJ2-7; 7 bases fit TRBD1. The CDR3 loop spans 14 amino acids. CDR1 and CDR2 from the germline V gene are MDHEN and SYDVKM. V shed 6 bases, J shed 1 base, and the junction held 6 bases outside the gene matches. CDR3 DNA sequence: TGTGCCAGCAGCGCTGGGGACAGTTCCTACGAGCAGTACTTC. Translation: CASSAGDSSYEQYF.

This sequence joins TRBV28 and TRBJ2-1; 8 bases are a match to TRBD2. This CDR3 has 15 amino acids. CDR1 and CDR2 (germline): MDHEN, SYDVKM. The trim removed 7 bases at V and 9 bases at J, leaving 14 bases unmatched. DNA for the CDR3: TGTGCCAGCACCCCCATGAGCGGGGGTATAGGTGAGCAGTTCTTC. It yields the protein CASTPMSGGIGEQFF.

The V and J genes are TRBV9 and TRBJ2-7; 12 nucleotides match TRBD2. The CDR3 spans 15 residues. V was pared by 4 bases and J by 5 bases, with 7 bases of the junction left unmatched. Germline CDR1 is SGDLS and CDR2 is YYNGEE. The CDR3 DNA sequence: TGTGCCAGCAGCCCTTCTAGCGGGAGGGTTGACGAGCAGTACTTC. Its protein is CASSPSSGRVDEQYF.